The clone carrying this T cell receptor beta chain was seen more than once but under ten times. The antigen remains undetermined. Researchers prepared the TCRbeta library using unique molecular identifiers, the study reports. Each CDR3 protein gets one entry after TCRdb re-called the PCR reads with MiXCR. The profile covers 110,000 or so distinct CDR3 sequences, with about 6.5% appearing a single time and approximately 23% taken by the ten largest. These data originate in a study of T-cell reconstitution after alpha-beta-depleted transplantation in children. Germline V gene lookup returns CDR1 MNHEY and CDR2 SVGEGT. This CDR3 comprises 14 residues. J lost 4 bases, V lost 4 bases, and 1 base had no gene match. Study-wide points: Newly generated T cells supplied most T-cell counts and diversity one year post-transplant. As was reported, about two months after transplant, alpha-beta T cells came from several hundred expanded graft clones.

The sequence was collected from a male patient aged 2 to 9 who had a stem cell transplant for acute lymphoblastic leukemia, so the T cells may come from the graft donor. The source material was PBMCs, mostly from graft donor cells, sampled 360 days after TCRalphabeta/CD19-depleted stem cell transplant. The chain uses TRBV6-2 or TRBV6-3 and TRBJ2-1; TRBD2 matches at 10 bases. CDR3 bases: TGTGCCAGCAGTTCTAGCGGGGGATACAATGAGCAGTTCTTC. Residues: CASSSSGGYNEQFF.